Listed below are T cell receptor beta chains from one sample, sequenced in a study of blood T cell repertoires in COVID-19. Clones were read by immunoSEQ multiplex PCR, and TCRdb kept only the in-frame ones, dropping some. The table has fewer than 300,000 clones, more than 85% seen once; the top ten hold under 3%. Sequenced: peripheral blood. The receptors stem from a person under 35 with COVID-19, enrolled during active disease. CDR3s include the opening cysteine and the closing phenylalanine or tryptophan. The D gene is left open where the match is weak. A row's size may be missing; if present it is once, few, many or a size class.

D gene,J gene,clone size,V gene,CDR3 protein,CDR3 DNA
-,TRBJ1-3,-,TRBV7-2,CASSLQGNLGNTIYF,TGTGCCAGCAGCTTACAGGGGAATTTGGGAAACACCATATATTTT
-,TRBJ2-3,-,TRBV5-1,CASSLWGGHEASTDTQYF,TGCGCCAGCAGCTTGTGGGGGGGACATGAAGCTAGCACAGATACGCAGTATTTT
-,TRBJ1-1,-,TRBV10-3,CAISALGGVANTEAFF,TGTGCCATCAGTGCGTTGGGAGGGGTCGCGAACACTGAAGCTTTCTTT
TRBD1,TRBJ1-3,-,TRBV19,CASSPGATGSGNTIYF,TGTGCCAGTAGCCCGGGAGCGACAGGGTCTGGAAACACCATATATTTT
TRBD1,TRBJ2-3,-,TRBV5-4,CASSSRDRGTDTQYF,TGTGCCAGCAGCAGCCGGGACAGGGGTACAGATACGCAGTATTTT
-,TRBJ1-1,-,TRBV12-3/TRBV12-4,CASSFGNTEAFF,TGTGCCAGCAGTTTCGGGAACACTGAAGCTTTCTTT
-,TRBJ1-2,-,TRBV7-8,CASSLVLEAYYGYTF,TGTGCCAGCAGCTTAGTTCTGGAGGCGTACTATGGCTACACCTTC
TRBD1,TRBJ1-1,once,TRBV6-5,CASRDRGSVRTEAFF,TGTGCCAGCAGGGACAGGGGTTCGGTACGGACTGAAGCTTTCTTT
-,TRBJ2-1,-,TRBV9,CASSVEGEVLYNEQFF,TGTGCCAGCAGCGTAGAAGGGGAAGTCCTCTACAATGAGCAGTTCTTC
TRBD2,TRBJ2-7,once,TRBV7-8,CATARGGSNEQYF,TGTGCCACCGCTCGGGGGGGATCTAACGAGCAGTACTTC
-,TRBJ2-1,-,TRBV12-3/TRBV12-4,CASSFLNEQFF,TGTGCCAGCAGTTTCTTAAATGAGCAGTTCTTC
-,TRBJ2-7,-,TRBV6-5,CASSRGGAPYEQYF,TGTGCCAGCAGCCGAGGGGGAGCCCCCTACGAGCAGTACTTC
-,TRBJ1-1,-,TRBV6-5,CASTLETVLTEAFF,TGTGCCAGCACCCTCGAGACAGTCCTCACTGAAGCTTTCTTT
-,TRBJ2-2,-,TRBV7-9,CASSYWRVEQGVWSGELFF,TGTGCCAGCAGCTACTGGCGAGTTGAACAGGGTGTCTGGAGCGGGGAGCTGTTTTTT
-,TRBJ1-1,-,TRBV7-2,CASSLVAGNTEAFF,TGTGCCAGCAGCCTCGTTGCAGGAAACACTGAAGCTTTCTTT
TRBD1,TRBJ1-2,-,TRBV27,CASRTGTYGYTF,TGTGCCAGCCGGACAGGGACCTATGGCTACACCTTC
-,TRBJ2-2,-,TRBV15,CATSRDRVGVAGELFF,TGTGCCACCAGCAGAGATCGGGTAGGGGTCGCCGGGGAGCTGTTTTTT
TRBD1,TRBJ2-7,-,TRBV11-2,CASSTSQGALVEQYF,TGTGCCAGCAGCACCTCACAGGGGGCGCTCGTCGAGCAGTACTTC
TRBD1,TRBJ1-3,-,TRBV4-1,CASSHYLFSGQGARNTIYF,TGCGCCAGCAGCCATTATCTTTTTTCGGGACAGGGGGCTCGAAACACCATATATTTT
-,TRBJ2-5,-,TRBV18,CASSEETQYF,TGTGCCAGCTCAGAGGAGACCCAGTACTTC
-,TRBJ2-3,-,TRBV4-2,CASSQRYSGEVTDTQYF,TGTGCCAGCAGCCAACGTTATAGCGGAGAGGTCACAGATACGCAGTATTTT
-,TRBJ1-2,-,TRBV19,CASSARGGNYGYTF,TGTGCCAGTAGTGCGAGGGGAGGTAACTATGGCTACACCTTC
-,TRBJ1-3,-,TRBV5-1,CASSLERVEASGNTIYF,TGCGCCAGCAGCTTGGAACGGGTGGAGGCGTCTGGAAACACCATATATTTT
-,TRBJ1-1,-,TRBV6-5,CASRSPGFSTEAFF,TGTGCCAGCAGGTCCCCAGGGTTTAGCACTGAAGCTTTCTTT
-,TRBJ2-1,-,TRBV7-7,CASSLTTNNEQFF,TGTGCCAGCAGCCTAACAACTAACAATGAGCAGTTCTTC
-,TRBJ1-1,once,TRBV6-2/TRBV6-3,CASSYVQGSTEAFF,TGTGCCAGCAGTTACGTTCAGGGATCCACTGAAGCTTTCTTT
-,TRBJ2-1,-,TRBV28,CASRGLSRGEQFF,TGTGCCAGCAGGGGACTTTCACGAGGTGAGCAGTTCTTC
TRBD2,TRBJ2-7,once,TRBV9,CASSPGLTLSYEQYF,TGTGCCAGCAGCCCGGGACTAACCCTATCCTACGAGCAGTACTTC
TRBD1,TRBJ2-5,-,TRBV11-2,CASSLLTGGGETQYF,TGTGCCAGCAGCTTATTAACAGGGGGAGGAGAGACCCAGTACTTC
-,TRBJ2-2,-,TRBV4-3,CASSQEVQQILNTGELFF,TGCGCCAGCAGCCAAGAGGTCCAACAGATCCTAAACACCGGGGAGCTGTTTTTT
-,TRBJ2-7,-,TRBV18,CASSPPTDRYEQYF,TGTGCCAGCTCACCACCAACGGACAGATACGAGCAGTACTTC